These 21 T cell receptor delta chains were all obtained from the same sample, sequenced in a study of γδ T cells in repeated Plasmodium falciparum infection. TCRdb fed the multiplex PCR reads into CATT to redo clone calling. The sample records about 93,000 delta-chain clones, approximately 0.96% being singletons. Bulk repertoires came from Vgamma9/Vdelta2+ or Vdelta2-negative gammadelta T cells flow-sorted from PBMC. Material: gamma-delta T cells from blood. The receptors were sampled from a pool of human donors (malaria-infected and uninfected, not separated).

This clone has a count of ten or more. The J gene is TRDJ1, the V gene TRDV1, with D tentatively TRDD3 (5 bases). Germline lookup yields CDR1 TSWWSYY and CDR2 QGS. CDR3 size: 22 residues. V was pared by 0 bases and J by 4 bases, with 33 bases between. The CDR3 coding sequence is TGTGCTCTTGGGGAACTCGTTAACCAGAGACTCGCCCGGGGACCACGCATCGATAAACTCATCTTT. Its translation is CALGELVNQRLARGPRIDKLIF.

In the case of this clone: A far larger clone is off by one base, so a read error is likely. Other DNA sequences within the sample encode an identical CDR3. The V and J genes are TRDV2 and TRDJ1; 8 nucleotides align to TRDD3. The J gene is not listed in TCRdb, so it was assigned here from a DNA match to germline. The CDR3 runs 20 residues. CDR1 GEAIGNYY and CDR2 EKD come from the germline V gene. Germline trimming cut 0 bases from V and 2 bases from J; bases unmatched to any gene: 19. The CDR3 DNA is TGTGCCTGTGACACCGAAGACAGGTTGACTGGGGGTCCACATACCGATAAACTCATCTTT. Its protein product is CACDTEDRLTGGPHTDKLIF.

This clone was seen more than once but under ten times. This likely came from a read error, as a far larger clone is one base away. Other DNA variants within this sample encode the same CDR3. The chain has TRDV3 and TRDJ1; 11 bases are shared with TRDD3. The J gene, missing from TCRdb, was assigned here through DNA to germline matching. Germline loops: CDR1 TVYSNPD, CDR2 GDNSRS (reference sequence). V was pared by 3 bases and J by 4 bases, with 7 bases of the junction left unmatched. This CDR3 spans 14 amino acids. The CDR3 DNA reads as TGTGCCTTCAGCATTACTGGGGGATACGATAAACTCATCTTT. Protein product: CAFSITGGYDKLIF. Based on the CDR3 plus reference TRDV3 and TRDJ1, the full variable domain is CDKVTQSSPDQTVASGSEVVLLCTYDTVYSNPDLFWYRIRPDYSFQFVFYGDNSRSEGADFTQGRFSVKHILTQKAFHLVISPVRTEDSATYYCAFSITGGYDKLIFGKGTRVTVEP.

This clone was detected many times. V usage is TRDV2 and J usage is TRDJ1; 8 bases map to TRDD3. The J gene was missing in TCRdb and was found by matching the end of the DNA to germline. The junction had 19 bases not matched to a gene; V was cut back by 0 bases and J by 2 bases. CDR1 is GEAIGNYY, CDR2 EKD, per germline. The CDR3 runs 20 residues. The CDR3 loop is CACDTVIPGGQGEITDKLIF. The CDR3 region has the DNA TGTGCCTGTGACACCGTAATCCCTGGGGGACAAGGGGAGATTACCGATAAACTCATCTTT.

This clone was seen ten or more times. TCRdb's entry gives the protein of a much larger clone, which mismatches this DNA's translation at residue 14, likely from a read error; the protein reported here is translated from the DNA. The chain is built from TRDV2 and TRDJ1; TRDD3 agrees at 13 bases. TCRdb leaves out the J gene; it was filled in here by matching the DNA to germline. J lost 7 bases, V lost 0 bases, and 13 bases had no gene match. This CDR3 has 18 amino acids. Germline CDR1 and CDR2: GEAIGNYY and EKD. CDR3 sequence reads: CACDTGKLLGDTPGKLIF. CDR3 coding DNA: TGTGCCTGTGACACCGGGAAGTTACTGGGGGATACGCCCGGTAAACTCATCTTT.

This clone was counted only a few times. The protein TCRdb lists belongs to a much larger clone and differs from this DNA's translation at residue 11, which points to a read error; the protein shown is made from the DNA. The chain has TRDV1 and TRDJ1, with a tentative D call TRDD3 (6 bases). CDR1 is TSWWSYY and CDR2 is QGS in the germline V gene. This CDR3 is 19 amino acids long. Trimming stripped 0 bases from V and 4 bases from J, with 24 bases between. The CDR3 DNA is TGTGCTCTTGGGGAACTGGGTTCTTGGGGGGTACGAGACGGCGATAAACTCATCTTT. Amino acid sequence: CALGELGSWGVRDGDKLIF.

This clone was seen many times. This DNA translates differently at residue 10 from the TCRdb protein, which is that of a much larger clone; a read error is likely, and the protein shown is the DNA's own translation. The rearrangement uses TRDV1 and TRDJ1, with no clear D. TCRdb supplies no J gene; here it was assigned by aligning the nucleotide sequence to germline. Trimming removed 4 bases from V and 3 bases from J, with 24 bases in between. CDR1 is TSWWSYY and CDR2 is QGS in the germline V gene. There are 18 residues in the CDR3. The DNA for the CDR3 is TGTGCTCTTGGGGTCCGTTGGGCCCCGGGTGTACAGGCCGATAAACTCATCTTT. As protein: CALGVRWAPGVQADKLIF.

Concerning this clone: A far larger clone is off by one base, so a read error is likely. This sample also contains other DNA sequences that code for the same CDR3. The chain joins TRDV2 to TRDJ1, with D possibly matching TRDD3 (5 bases). The J gene, missing from TCRdb, was assigned here through DNA to germline matching. With 0 bases removed from V and 0 bases from J, the gap between germline ends came to 16 bases. This CDR3 has 17 residues. Germline loops: CDR1 GEAIGNYY, CDR2 EKD. CDR3 residues: CACDTGGGKEYTDKLIF. The CDR3 DNA reads as TGTGCCTGTGACACCGGAGGGGGTAAAGAGTACACCGATAAACTCATCTTT.

Concerning this clone itself: The protein given by TCRdb reflects a much larger clone and differs at residue 6 from this DNA's translation, likely from a read error; the protein shown is the DNA's translation. V is TRDV2 and J is TRDJ1, with 12 bases fitting TRDD3. No J segment appears in TCRdb, so it was assigned here by matching the sequence to germline. The CDR3 spans 19 residues. CDR1 GEAIGNYY and CDR2 EKD come from the germline V gene. Trimming removed 0 bases from V and 3 bases from J; junction bases left unmatched: 13. CDR3 nucleotide sequence: TGTGCCTGTGACACCATTCCTGGGGGATACGCGGGAGTACCCGATAAACTCATCTTT. Amino acids: CACDTIPGGYAGVPDKLIF.

Details on this clone: TCRdb pairs this DNA with a much larger clone's protein that differs at residue 5, likely a read error; the protein shown was translated from the DNA. The chain recombines TRDV2 with TRDJ1, with 10 positions matching TRDD3. Because TCRdb records no J gene, it was assigned here through a match of the DNA to germline. Trimming took 2 bases from V and 2 from J; bases not matched to a gene: 34. CDR1 GEAIGNYY and CDR2 EKD come from the germline V gene. This CDR3 region has 25 residues. The CDR3 reads CACDIGVITFPLPLRGIRTTDKLIF. CDR3 coding DNA: TGTGCCTGTGACATCGGGGTTATTACCTTCCCCTTACCCTTGAGGGGGATACGAACTACCGATAAACTCATCTTT.

About this clone: The protein recorded in TCRdb matches a much larger clone and deviates from this DNA's translation at residue 17, suggesting a read error; the protein here is obtained by translating the DNA. The rearrangement links TRDV1 to TRDJ1; 9 nucleotides line up with TRDD3. Germline V gives CDR1 TSWWSYY, CDR2 QGS. The length of the CDR3 is 18 residues. In DNA form, the CDR3 reads TGTGCTCTTGGGGAACTATCCGGGGGGATACTCCCAGTGCTCGAACTCACCTTT. This translates into CALGELSGGILPVLELTF.

For this clone: The protein in TCRdb stems from a much larger clone and differs at residue 12 from this DNA's translation, likely a read error; here the protein is translated from the DNA. The chain uses TRDV1 and TRDJ1, with 10 bases identical to TRDD3. Matching the DNA to germline supplied the J gene, which TCRdb does not give. The CDR3 runs to 23 residues. Germline V gene sequence: CDR1 TSWWSYY, CDR2 QGS. Trimming took 1 base from V and 5 from J; bases not matched to a gene: 28. This CDR3 is CALGEPGLSFSSWGIWRQDKLIF. Written as DNA, the CDR3 is TGTGCTCTTGGGGAACCTGGGCTATCTTTCTCGAGCTGGGGGATATGGAGGCAAGATAAACTCATCTTT.

As regards this clone: This DNA's translation differs at residue 13 from TCRdb's protein, which comes from a much larger clone; a read error is likely, and the protein shown is translated from the DNA. No V segment was called; the J segment is TRDJ1; whether TRDD3, the table's D call, matches the DNA was not checked. The CDR3 has 16 amino acids. CDR3 in amino acids: CALGEVPAYTTDRLIF. The DNA for the CDR3 is TGTGCTCTTGGGGAAGTACCCGCCTATACCACCGATAGACTCATCTTT.

As for this clone: TCRdb assigns this DNA the protein of a much larger clone, which departs from its translation at residues 3 and 14; this likely reflects a read error, and the protein shown comes from translating the DNA. The CDR3 loop reads CAPGEPPTGGTYTGKLIF. The DNA for the CDR3 is TGTGCTCCTGGGGAACCCCCCACCGGTGGAACTTACACCGGTAAACTCATCTTT. V gene TRDV1 combines with J gene TRDJ1, with a possible D match to TRDD3 (6 bases). CDR1 and CDR2 from the germline V gene are TSWWSYY and QGS. This CDR3 comprises 18 residues.

About this clone itself: TCRdb pairs this DNA with a much larger clone's protein that differs at residue 9, likely a read error; the protein shown was translated from the DNA. CDR3 sequence: CALGEQYDTLIF. CDR3 bases: TGTGCTCTTGGGGAACAGTACGATACACTCATCTTT. The rearrangement joins TRDV1 to TRDJ1, with D perhaps TRDD3 (5 bases). This CDR3 has 12 residues. Germline CDR1 is TSWWSYY and CDR2 is QGS.

This clone was counted only a few times. The TCRdb protein, from a much larger clone, departs from this DNA's translation at residue 15, likely by read error; the protein shown derives from the DNA. The CDR3 bases are TGTGCTCTTGGGAACTTCCCGAGGTACTGGGTTGGGGAACTCACCTTT. It encodes CALGNFPRYWVGELTF. V gene TRDV1 was called; the J gene was not; the D call of TRDD3 is as the table states it, not checked on the DNA. In germline, CDR1 is TSWWSYY, CDR2 QGS. The length of the CDR3 is 16 residues.

On this clone itself: With a far larger clone one base away, a read error is the likely cause. The identical CDR3 is also encoded by other nucleotide sequences in the sample. The chain uses TRDV2 and TRDJ1; a weak D match, TRDD3 (5 bases). TCRdb does not report a J gene; here it was assigned by matching the DNA to germline references. V lost 0 bases to trimming and J lost 2 bases, with 24 bases between them. Germline V gene data show CDR1 as GEAIGNYY and CDR2 as EKD. The CDR3 has 19 residues. In nucleotides, the CDR3 is TGTGCCTGTGACACCGTGAGTAGGGTCCTGGGAAACGAGACCGATAAACTCATCTTT. This encodes CACDTVSRVLGNETDKLIF.

Turning to this clone: TCRdb's protein, taken from a much larger clone, differs from this DNA's translation at residue 7, likely owing to a read error; the protein displayed comes from the DNA. V usage is TRDV1 and J usage is TRDJ1; D tentatively fits TRDD2 or TRDD3 (6 bases each). No J gene is reported in TCRdb; it was inferred here by comparing the DNA with germline. The germline V and J ends were trimmed by 0 bases and 2 bases, with 19 bases remaining between them. The CDR3 contains 18 residues. CDR1 TSWWSYY and CDR2 QGS come from the germline V gene. The DNA for the CDR3 is TGTGCTCTTGGGGAACTAGGTCCTACGGAGGATACAACCGATAAACTCATCTTT. Its protein is CALGELGPTEDTTDKLIF.

In regard to this clone: The protein in TCRdb stems from a much larger clone and differs at residue 4 from this DNA's translation, likely a read error; here the protein is translated from the DNA. The V call is TRDV2, the J call TRDJ1; 13 bases agree with TRDD3. TCRdb leaves out the J gene; it was filled in here by matching the DNA to germline. V was clipped by 5 bases and J by 0 bases; unmatched bases: 14. The CDR3 consists of 19 residues. Germline V gene lookup returns CDR1 GEAIGNYY and CDR2 EKD. The CDR3, as DNA: TGTGCCTGTGTCCCTGTACTGGGGGATACGCCTTTGTACACCGATAAACTCATCTTT. Protein sequence: CACVPVLGDTPLYTDKLIF.

This clone was seen a handful of times. This DNA translates differently at residue 5 from the TCRdb protein, which is that of a much larger clone; a read error is likely, and the protein shown is the DNA's own translation. The J gene is TRDJ1, the V gene TRDV1; 8 nucleotides align to TRDD3. TCRdb does not report a J gene; here it was assigned by matching the DNA to germline references. Germline V gene sequence: CDR1 TSWWSYY, CDR2 QGS. The J segment lost 2 bases and the V segment lost 4 bases, leaving 18 bases of the junction unmatched. This CDR3 is 19 amino acids long. In DNA form, the CDR3 reads TGTGCTCTTGGGGGACTAGTCGCCCCTCGGGGGATAGGGACCGATAAACTCATCTTT. Residues: CALGGLVAPRGIGTDKLIF.

This clone has a handful of counts. A far larger clone is just one base off, so this is likely a read error. At the DNA level, this CDR3 is encoded by other sequences in the same sample as well. This chain uses TRDV2 with TRDJ1; D possibly corresponds to TRDD3 (6 bases). Trimming took off 0 bases at V and 2 bases at J, with 15 bases between the two ends. From germline, CDR1 is GEAIGNYY and CDR2 EKD. This CDR3 is built from 16 residues. CDR3 region: CACDTATSTGTDKLIF. CDR3 nucleotide sequence: TGTGCCTGTGACACCGCCACCTCCACTGGGACCGATAAACTCATCTTT.